The 27 T cell receptor beta chains given below trace back to one sample, sequenced in a study of OX40 agonist ivuxolimab in advanced cancers. Profiled with immunoSEQ multiplex PCR; TCRdb holds only in-frame clones, not every one. Of about 58,000 clones listed, approximately 80% are singletons. Sequencing used CD4+ or CD8+ T cells sorted from blood, obtained in a trial of the OX40 agonist ivuxolimab. These receptor sequences come from an adult with an advanced solid tumor such as melanoma, head and neck, liver or kidney cancer.

This chain connects TRBV5-1 to TRBJ2-1; 10 bases align to TRBD2. Germline V lookup: CDR1 SGHRS, CDR2 YFSETQ. The CDR3 runs to 18 residues. The trim removed 4 bases at V and 2 bases at J, leaving 12 bases unmatched. CDR3 sequence (DNA): TGCGCCAGCAGCCCCGGAGCGGGAGGGCCCCGGGCCTACAATGAGCAGTTCTTC. This codes for CASSPGAGGPRAYNEQFF.

This rearrangement joins TRBV7-9 to TRBJ1-1; no definite D call. CDR1 and CDR2 (germline): SEHNR, FQNEAQ (reference sequence). This CDR3 region has 15 residues. The V gene lost 11 bases and the J gene lost 0 bases, with 19 bases spanning the gap. The CDR3 spells CAGHNLRLMNTEAFF. The CDR3 DNA reads TGTGCCGGCCACAACCTCAGGCTTATGAACACTGAAGCTTTCTTT.

The genes are TRBV4-1 and TRBJ1-1, with unresolved D. Germline V gene lookup returns CDR1 MGHRA and CDR2 YSYEKL. V lost 8 bases and J 0 bases, leaving 13 bases between the germline ends. The CDR3 runs 14 residues. The CDR3 DNA reads TGCGCCAGCTCCCCCCCGAACCTGAACACTGAAGCTTTCTTT. Protein product: CASSPPNLNTEAFF.

The CDR3 DNA reads TGTGCCAGCAGCTTATCCGGACAGGGGGTCAATGAGCAGTTCTTC. Translation gives CASSLSGQGVNEQFF. V usage is TRBV7-2 and J usage is TRBJ2-1; 10 positions agree with TRBD1. Per germline, CDR1 SGHTA and CDR2 FQGNSA. The CDR3 length is 15 residues. V was pared by 2 bases and J by 6 bases, with 4 bases of the junction left unmatched.

In this sample, this clone turned up a few times. The chain uses TRBV9 and TRBJ1-2; possibly TRBD1 for D (5 bases). The V gene lost 4 bases and the J gene lost 8 bases, with 18 bases spanning the gap. The CDR3 totals 14 residues. Germline lookup yields CDR1 SGDLS and CDR2 YYNGEE. The CDR3 bases are TGTGCCAGCAGCCCCCGGGGGACGGCCTACGGCTACACCTTC. Protein sequence: CASSPRGTAYGYTF.

The gene calls are TRBV27 and TRBJ2-5; D not resolved. The CDR3 runs 13 residues. The germline V gene encodes CDR1 MNHEY and CDR2 SMNVEV (reference sequence). Trimming removed 5 bases from V and 4 bases from J, with 11 bases in between. For the CDR3, the DNA is TGTGCCAGCAGTGTCGGGTTCGGAGAGACCCAGTACTTC. This gives the protein CASSVGFGETQYF.

V usage is TRBV27 and J usage is TRBJ1-1; 7 bases are a match to TRBD1. This CDR3 comprises 14 residues. V lost 5 bases, J lost 4 bases, and 7 bases stayed unmatched. The germline V gene has CDR1 MNHEY and CDR2 SMNVEV (reference sequence). The CDR3 sequence is CASSPTGESTEAFF. Written as DNA, the CDR3 is TGTGCCAGCAGTCCAACAGGGGAGAGCACTGAAGCTTTCTTT.

CDR3 DNA: TGTGCCAGCAGCCTTTGGACAGGGCGTGTCAATCAGCCCCAGCATTTT. This gives the protein CASSLWTGRVNQPQHF. The chain combines TRBV7-9 with TRBJ1-5; 8 bases are a match to TRBD1. Germline V gene data show CDR1 as SEHNR and CDR2 as FQNEAQ (reference sequence). The CDR3 sequence is 16 residues long. Trimming removed 5 bases from V and 3 bases from J; junction bases left unmatched: 9.

The rearrangement uses TRBV5-4 and TRBJ1-1; the match to TRBD1 covers 7 bases. With V trimmed by 2 bases and J by 0 bases, 1 base remained unmatched. The germline CDR1 and CDR2 sequences are SGHNT and YYREEE (reference sequence). The CDR3 has 14 amino acids. DNA for the CDR3: TGTGCCAGCAGCTTAACAGGGGTGAACACTGAAGCTTTCTTT. It is translated as CASSLTGVNTEAFF.

This clone was recorded many times. The chain combines TRBV27 with TRBJ2-7; D remains unclear. CDR1 and CDR2 (germline): MNHEY, SMNVEV (reference sequence). This CDR3 spans 11 amino acids. Trimming cost V 6 bases and J 6 bases, with 9 bases left between them. The CDR3 here is CASRYGGEQYF. DNA of the CDR3: TGTGCCAGCAGGTATGGTGGCGAGCAGTACTTC.

This clone turned up a few times. The V gene is TRBV11-3, the J gene TRBJ2-5, with 13 nucleotides matching TRBD2. CDR3 length equals 16 residues. J gave up 5 bases and V 5 bases, and 8 bases lay outside the gene matches. In germline, CDR1 is SGHNT, CDR2 YENEEA. The CDR3 DNA sequence: TGTGCCAGCAGCATCACGGGACTAGCGGGACGCGAGACCCAGTACTTC. Translation: CASSITGLAGRETQYF. Looking up the rest from reference TRBV11-3 and TRBJ2-5 gives the full variable domain: EAGVVQSPRYKIIEKKQPVAFWCNPISGHNTLYWYLQNLGQGPELLIRYENEEAVDDSQLPKDRFSAERLKGVDSTLKIQPAELGDSAVYLCASSITGLAGRETQYFGPGTRLLVL.

The V and J genes are TRBV10-3 and TRBJ2-1; 7 bases are shared with TRBD2. With 7 bases clipped from V and 4 bases from J, the junction kept 4 bases outside the gene matches. The CDR3 sequence is 13 residues long. Germline CDR1 ENHRY, CDR2 SYGVKD. The CDR3 bases are TGTGCCATCAAGGGCGGGAGTTACAATGAGCAGTTCTTC. Translation gives CAIKGGSYNEQFF.

The chain uses TRBV2 and TRBJ2-2, with no clear D. Germline V CDR1 and CDR2: SNHLY, FYNNEI. Trimming pared 8 bases from V and 7 bases from J, leaving 17 bases between. The CDR3 loop spans 14 amino acids. The CDR3 sequence: CASHAIVVGGELFF. CDR3 bases: TGTGCCAGCCACGCCATAGTGGTAGGCGGGGAGCTGTTTTTT.

This chain links TRBV2 with TRBJ1-6, with 7 bases that match TRBD1. V was pared by 10 bases and J by 6 bases, with 9 bases of the junction left unmatched. Germline V gene lookup returns CDR1 SNHLY and CDR2 FYNNEI. The CDR3 consists of 14 residues. CDR3 nucleotides: TGTGCCACCGGAGGGGACAGCTTTAATTCACCCCTCCACTTT. Translation: CATGGDSFNSPLHF.

This sequence joins TRBV5-1 and TRBJ2-1, with 7 bases aligning to TRBD2. There are 14 residues in the CDR3. CDR1 and CDR2 (germline): SGHRS, YFSETQ. V was pared by 4 bases and J by 4 bases, with 5 bases of the junction left unmatched. Written as DNA, the CDR3 is TGCGCCAGCAGCGGCAGCGGGACTTACAATGAGCAGTTCTTC. This translates into CASSGSGTYNEQFF.

V gene TRBV7-9 combines with J gene TRBJ1-4; tentative D call: TRBD1 (6 bases). The length of the CDR3 is 12 residues. Germline CDR1 SEHNR, CDR2 FQNEAQ (reference sequence). V was cut by 5 bases and J by 8 bases, with 9 bases left in between. This CDR3 reads CASSVGGEKLFF. DNA for the CDR3: TGTGCCAGCAGCGTAGGGGGGGAAAAACTGTTTTTT.

The rearrangement links TRBV6-1 to TRBJ2-7; tentatively, D is TRBD1 or TRBD2 (5 bases each). This CDR3 has 17 residues. V was clipped by 3 bases and J by 7 bases, with 25 bases between them. The V gene's germline CDR1 is MNHNS and CDR2 SASEGT. CDR3 region: CASSDGVIAREKGEQYV. The CDR3 DNA sequence: TGTGCCAGCAGTGATGGGGTCATTGCCAGGGAGAAAGGAGAGCAGTACGTC.

The J gene is TRBJ2-1, the V gene TRBV25-1; 12 nucleotides match TRBD1. With V trimmed by 4 bases and J by 7 bases, 5 bases remained unmatched. This CDR3 has 15 amino acids. CDR1 and CDR2 (germline): MGHDK, SYGVNS. The CDR3 coding sequence is TGTGCCAGCAGTGCCGGGACAGGGGGCTGGAATGAGCAGTTCTTC. Protein product: CASSAGTGGWNEQFF. Combining the CDR3 with reference TRBV25-1 and TRBJ2-1 gives the whole variable domain EADIYQTPRYLVIGTGKKITLECSQTMGHDKMYWYQQDPGMELHLIHYSYGVNSTEKGDLSSESTVSRIRTEHFPLTLESARPSHTSQYLCASSAGTGGWNEQFFGPGTRLTVL.

This clone was counted between two and nine times. J is TRBJ2-7 and V is TRBV5-4, with D possibly TRBD1 on 6 matching bases. Germline CDR1 reads SGHNT; CDR2 reads YYREEE (reference sequence). Trimming left V 4 bases short and J 2 bases short, with 13 bases between. This CDR3 is 14 amino acids long. The CDR3 DNA reads TGTGCCAGCAGCCGATGGACAGCTACCTACGAGCAGTACTTC. It is translated as CASSRWTATYEQYF.

The chain has TRBV6-1 and TRBJ2-7; 7 nucleotides match TRBD1. Germline values: CDR1 MNHNS, CDR2 SASEGT. The J segment lost 5 bases and the V segment lost 4 bases, leaving 14 bases of the junction unmatched. The CDR3 length is 16 residues. CDR3 coding DNA: TGTGCCAGCAGTGGCTGGGGACAGCCGACGGCCCACGAGCAGTACGTC. Its protein is CASSGWGQPTAHEQYV.

The gene calls are TRBV18 and TRBJ2-2, with D perhaps TRBD1 or TRBD2 (7 bases each). V lost 0 bases to trimming and J lost 6 bases, with 17 bases between them. Germline CDR1 KGHSH, CDR2 LQKENI. This CDR3 comprises 17 residues. The CDR3 coding sequence is TGTGCCAGCTCACCACCCCAGGGGGGGAAGGACGCCGGGGAGCTGTTTTTT. Its protein is CASSPPQGGKDAGELFF.

The rearrangement links TRBV16 to TRBJ1-5, with D tentatively TRBD1 (6 bases). CDR1 KGHSY and CDR2 FQNENV come from the germline V gene. V dropped 5 bases and J dropped 5 bases, with 16 bases sitting between them. This CDR3 has 15 amino acids. CDR3 coding DNA: TGTGCCAGCAGCAGGTATAGGGGGAGTGATCAGCCCCAGCATTTT. This sequence encodes CASSRYRGSDQPQHF.

The chain is built from TRBV4-3 and TRBJ2-3; D is possibly TRBD2 (5 bases). The CDR3 has 15 amino acids. V dropped 2 bases and J dropped 0 bases, with 9 bases sitting between them. The germline CDR1 and CDR2 sequences are LGHNA and YSLEER. The CDR3 is CASSQLRASTDTQYF. CDR3 coding DNA: TGCGCCAGCAGCCAATTGAGGGCCAGCACAGATACGCAGTATTTT.

The chain is built from TRBV15 and TRBJ2-7; the match to TRBD2 covers 8 bases. The CDR3 covers 15 residues. Germline values: CDR1 LNHNV, CDR2 YYDKDF (reference sequence). V lost 0 bases, J lost 6 bases, and 7 bases stayed unmatched. This CDR3 is CATSREPAGAIEQYF. As DNA, the CDR3 is TGTGCCACCAGCAGAGAGCCAGCGGGAGCTATCGAGCAGTACTTC.

The rearrangement links TRBV29-1 to TRBJ2-1; the D is unclear. The ends were cut back, 3 bases at V and 2 bases at J, with 17 bases in the middle. The CDR3 length is 16 residues. In germline, CDR1 is SQVTM, CDR2 ANQGSEA. DNA of the CDR3: TGCAGCGTTGACCTTACTGCGGCCGATACCTACAATGAGCAGTTCTTC. This encodes CSVDLTAADTYNEQFF.

This clone has just one count. The rearrangement joins TRBV5-1 to TRBJ2-1; TRBD1 matches at 7 bases. V shed 2 bases, J shed 5 bases, and the junction held 10 bases outside the gene matches. Germline loops: CDR1 SGHRS, CDR2 YFSETQ. This CDR3 has 16 amino acids. The CDR3 sequence: CASSFAMTGRNNEQFF. CDR3 bases: TGCGCCAGCAGCTTCGCAATGACAGGGAGAAACAATGAGCAGTTCTTC.

This chain connects TRBV28 to TRBJ1-2; the D is unclear. The germline V gene has CDR1 MDHEN and CDR2 SYDVKM. V lost 2 bases and J 8 bases, leaving 18 bases between the germline ends. The CDR3 consists of 15 residues. CDR3 bases: TGTGCCAGCAGTTTACCCGCAGGCCTTCCGGGGGGCTACACCTTC. It is translated as CASSLPAGLPGGYTF.